This TCR beta chain is drawn from a study of spatial heterogeneity in lung cancer. Across the whole study: Detected sequences consistently included more beta-chain ones than alpha-chain ones.

V shed 4 bases and J shed 4 bases, with 11 bases lying between them. From germline, CDR1 is SQVTM and CDR2 ANQGSEA. CDR3 length equals 13 residues. There are many counts of this clonotype. The study tagged each TCR cDNA molecule with a unique molecular identifier. TCRdb re-called the 5' RACE reads with MiXCR, one entry per CDR3 protein. The table has 45,000 to 55,000 distinct CDR3 sequences, roughly 5% seen once. The time point was: sample taken at primary tumor resection. Sequencing of whole RNA from tumor, nontumor lung or frozen PBMC involved no sorting. The chain uses TRBV29-1 and TRBJ2-1; D perhaps matches TRBD2 (5 bases). This clonotype originated in a male donor with early-stage non-small cell lung cancer. The material was PBMCs, obtained at surgery. The CDR3 loop reads CSVVGLNYNEQFF. CDR3 bases: TGCAGCGTTGTTGGACTGAATTACAATGAGCAGTTCTTC.